Each of the 27 T cell receptor beta chains below was sequenced from the same sample in a study of graft-versus-host responses after intestinal transplantation. The assay was immunoSEQ multiplex PCR, and TCRdb's table has in-frame clones only and misses some. Of about 30,000 clones in the sample, 85% to 95% were seen once. Sequenced here: PBMCs, sampled just over 65 days after intestinal transplant. All receptors derive from a human patient who received an intestinal transplant, so some T cells may come from the graft donor.

This chain joins TRBV6-5 and TRBJ1-2; D may be TRBD1 (5 bases). Germline-derived CDR1 and CDR2 are MNHEY and SVGAGI. V lost 4 bases, J lost 5 bases, and 11 bases lay in between. This CDR3 has 13 residues. The CDR3 is CASSSVGLYGYTF. The CDR3 DNA is TGTGCCAGCAGTTCGGTGGGGCTGTATGGCTACACCTTC.

The chain uses TRBV19 and TRBJ2-1; D ambiguous. The CDR3 runs 15 residues. Looked up from germline, CDR1 is LNHDA and CDR2 is SQIVND (reference sequence). The V gene lost 2 bases and the J gene lost 4 bases, with 12 bases spanning the gap. This chain's CDR3 is CASSIIPLGYNEQFF. CDR3 DNA: TGTGCCAGTAGTATAATCCCTTTGGGATACAATGAGCAGTTCTTC.

This sequence joins TRBV7-2 and TRBJ2-2, with D unresolved. Trimming pared 3 bases from V and 3 bases from J, leaving 8 bases between. This CDR3 comprises 14 residues. Germline assignment: CDR1 SGHTA and CDR2 FQGNSA. CDR3 bases: TGTGCCAGCAGCTTTTTCACCTACACCGGGGAGCTGTTTTTT. Translated: CASSFFTYTGELFF.

V is TRBV30 and J is TRBJ1-1; D is ambiguous. V was clipped by 3 bases and J by 5 bases, with 10 bases between them. The CDR3 runs 12 residues. Per the germline V gene, CDR1 is GTSNPN and CDR2 is SVGIG (reference sequence). As DNA, the CDR3 is TGTGCCTGGAGACTAGGCCTGACTGAAGCTTTCTTT. Protein: CAWRLGLTEAFF.

V and J are TRBV4-2 and TRBJ2-2; TRBD2 matches 10 bases. Trimming at V came to 3 bases and at J to 5 bases, leaving 9 bases not matched to a gene. This CDR3 comprises 17 residues. Germline V lookup: CDR1 LGHNA, CDR2 YNFKEQ. Here the CDR3 DNA reads TGTGCCAGCAGCCATAGGCTAGCGGGAGTGCGAACCGGGGAGCTGTTTTTT. Its protein product is CASSHRLAGVRTGELFF.

The chain combines TRBV25-1 with TRBJ2-5; the match to TRBD2 covers 9 bases. V was clipped by 1 base and J by 6 bases; unmatched bases: 6. In germline, CDR1 is MGHDK, CDR2 SYGVNS. The length of the CDR3 is 15 residues. For the CDR3, the DNA is TGTGCCAGCAGTGAATGGCGGGGGGGCCCGAAGACCCAGTACTTC. Residues: CASSEWRGGPKTQYF.

The V and J genes are TRBV11-2 and TRBJ2-1, with a possible D match to TRBD2 (6 bases). The CDR3 is made up of 17 amino acids. V was cut by 1 base and J by 5 bases, with 18 bases left in between. In germline, CDR1 is SGHAT, CDR2 FQNNGV. CDR3 DNA sequence: TGTGCCAGCAGCTTAGGGTCGGGGGTACTAGCTCACAATGAGCAGTTCTTC. As protein: CASSLGSGVLAHNEQFF.

V gene TRBV6-1 combines with J gene TRBJ1-1, with D unresolved. Trimming removed 6 bases at V and 4 bases at J, with 6 bases between. Looked up from germline, CDR1 is MNHNS and CDR2 is SASEGT. The CDR3 loop spans 11 amino acids. CDR3 bases: TGTGCCAGCAGAGAGGGCACTGAAGCTTTCTTT. Its protein is CASREGTEAFF.

This rearrangement joins TRBV19 to TRBJ1-6; 10 positions match TRBD1. Germline CDR1 LNHDA, CDR2 SQIVND (reference sequence). The CDR3 is made up of 17 amino acids. Trimming at V came to 5 bases and at J to 4 bases, leaving 8 bases not matched to a gene. The CDR3 sequence is CASSSPGTGDYNSPLHF. The DNA of the CDR3 is TGTGCCAGTAGTTCACCGGGGACAGGGGATTATAATTCACCCCTCCACTTT.

J is TRBJ2-7 and V is TRBV30; 7 nucleotides line up with TRBD2. The V gene end was trimmed by 3 bases and the J gene end by 4 bases; junction bases not matched to a gene: 6. The CDR3 is made up of 13 amino acids. CDR1 and CDR2 (germline): GTSNPN, SVGIG (reference sequence). CDR3 DNA: TGTGCCTGGAGCGGGGGGTTTGGGTACGAGCAGTACTTC. This codes for CAWSGGFGYEQYF.

J is TRBJ1-2 and V is TRBV11-3; 7 bases fit TRBD1. Losses at the gene ends were 3 bases for V and 3 bases for J; bases not matched to a gene: 7. Looked up from germline, CDR1 is SGHNT and CDR2 is YENEEA. There are 15 residues in the CDR3. The CDR3 DNA follows: TGTGCCAGCAGCTTCCGGCCCGGGACAGACTATGGCTACACCTTC. Its translation is CASSFRPGTDYGYTF.

This clone was observed once. The CDR3 nucleotides read TGTGCCTGGAGGGACCGATATGGCTACACCTTC. It translates to CAWRDRYGYTF. The rearrangement links TRBV30 to TRBJ1-2; D gene unclear. V lost 3 bases and J lost 5, with 7 bases in between. The CDR3 length is 11 residues. Germline CDR1 and CDR2: GTSNPN and SVGIG (reference sequence).

V is TRBV4-3 and J is TRBJ1-6, with 7 bases fitting TRBD1. The CDR3 runs 19 residues. The ends lost 3 bases at V and 0 bases at J; junction bases unmatched: 11. The germline gives CDR1 LGHNA, CDR2 YSLEER. The CDR3 loop reads CASSQSLGGDSSYNSPLHF. CDR3 bases: TGCGCCAGCAGCCAGTCCCTGGGGGGGGACAGCTCCTATAATTCACCCCTCCACTTT.

V usage is TRBV30 and J usage is TRBJ2-1; the match to TRBD2 covers 7 bases. Germline-derived CDR1 and CDR2 are GTSNPN and SVGIG (reference sequence). The ends lost 0 bases at V and 6 bases at J; junction bases unmatched: 8. The CDR3 spans 15 residues. This chain's CDR3 is CAWSVGTTLSNEQFF. DNA of the CDR3: TGTGCCTGGAGTGTAGGGACTACCCTTTCCAATGAGCAGTTCTTC.

The chain is built from TRBV7-8 and TRBJ2-7; 7 bases are a match to TRBD1. The CDR3 has 14 amino acids. The germline CDR1 and CDR2 sequences are SGHVS and FQNEAQ. After removal of 5 bases from V and 0 bases from J, the junction contained 4 bases not matched to a gene. CDR3 DNA sequence: TGTGCCAGCAGCAACCGGGACAGCTCCTACGAGCAGTACTTC. Protein product: CASSNRDSSYEQYF.

The chain is built from TRBV11-2 and TRBJ1-3, with a weak D call TRBD1 (6 bases). Trimming removed 5 bases from V and 4 bases from J, with 24 bases in between. CDR1 SGHAT and CDR2 FQNNGV come from the germline V gene. CDR3 length: 18 residues. The CDR3 region is CASSQAWEIGGPGNTIYF. In nucleotides, the CDR3 is TGTGCCAGCAGCCAGGCGTGGGAAATTGGGGGCCCCGGAAACACCATATATTTT.

The CDR3 DNA reads TGTGCCAGTAGTCACTTTCCGGGGCCCCAAGAGACCCAGTACTTC. Its protein is CASSHFPGPQETQYF. J is TRBJ2-5 and V is TRBV19; D might be TRBD1 or TRBD2, each matching 5 bases. In germline, CDR1 is LNHDA, CDR2 SQIVND (reference sequence). V lost 5 bases to trimming and J lost 1 base, with 14 bases between them. The CDR3 has 15 amino acids.

The chain carries TRBV5-6 and TRBJ1-4; perhaps TRBD1 as D (6 bases). V gave up 4 bases and J gave up 3 bases, with 16 bases separating them. The CDR3 consists of 16 residues. The germline V gene encodes CDR1 SGHDT and CDR2 YYEEEE. CDR3 sequence (DNA): TGTGCCAGCAGCCCCTATACCCGGACAGCTAATGAAAAACTGTTTTTT. It specifies CASSPYTRTANEKLFF.

J is TRBJ2-7 and V is TRBV21-1. TRBV21-1 is recorded as a pseudogene. The CDR3 covers 13 residues. Here the CDR3 DNA reads TGTGCCAGCAGCAAAATTGAGTTCCACTCAGAGTACTTC. It specifies CASSKIEFHSEYF.

This sequence joins TRBV15 and TRBJ1-2; 7 bases map to TRBD1. Looked up from germline, CDR1 is LNHNV and CDR2 is YYDKDF (reference sequence). The CDR3 is 15 amino acids. Unmatched junction bases numbered 10, after V lost 5 bases and J lost 4 bases. Here the CDR3 DNA reads TGTGCCACCAGCCCCCGGGGACAGCCACTCTATGGCTACACCTTC. Protein: CATSPRGQPLYGYTF. The full variable domain, in which reference TRBV15 and TRBJ1-2 provide the parts outside the CDR3, is DAMVIQNPRYQVTQFGKPVTLSCSQTLNHNVMYWYQQKSSQAPKLLFHYYDKDFNNEADTPDNFQSRRPNTSFCFLDIRSPGLGDTAMYLCATSPRGQPLYGYTFGSGTRLTVV.

This chain joins TRBV2 and TRBJ1-2; tentative D call: TRBD1 (6 bases). Trimming pared 7 bases from V and 7 bases from J, leaving 13 bases between. This CDR3 spans 12 amino acids. Germline CDR1 is SNHLY and CDR2 is FYNNEI. The CDR3 protein is CASTDSASGYTF. The CDR3 bases are TGTGCCAGCACGGACAGCGCATCTGGCTACACCTTC. Complete variable domain (other parts from reference TRBV2 and TRBJ1-2): EPEVTQTPSHQVTQMGQEVILRCVPISNHLYFYWYRQILGQKVEFLVSFYNNEISEKSEIFDDQFSVERPDGSNFTLKIRSTKLEDSAMYFCASTDSASGYTFGSGTRLTVV.

The CDR3 region is CASSHTSGAYNEQFF. The CDR3 DNA reads TGTGCCAGCAGCCATACTAGCGGAGCTTACAATGAGCAGTTCTTC. The chain uses TRBV27 and TRBJ2-1; 8 nucleotides align to TRBD2. Germline loops: CDR1 MNHEY, CDR2 SMNVEV (reference sequence). V was clipped by 6 bases and J by 4 bases; unmatched bases: 8. The CDR3 has 15 amino acids.

The V call is TRBV7-3, the J call TRBJ2-2; D uncertain. Per the germline V gene, CDR1 is SGHTA and CDR2 is FQGTGA. There are 14 residues in the CDR3. The V and J ends lost 3 bases and 0 bases respectively, with 5 bases between them. CDR3 residues: CASSFGPNTGELFF. As DNA, the CDR3 is TGTGCCAGCAGCTTCGGGCCGAACACCGGGGAGCTGTTTTTT.

The V call is TRBV10-3, the J call TRBJ2-1; perhaps TRBD2 as D (5 bases). Trimming shortened V by 3 bases and J by 7 bases, and 16 bases separated the two germline ends. Germline values: CDR1 ENHRY, CDR2 SYGVKD. This CDR3 has 15 amino acids. Here the CDR3 reads CAISDPADGVNEQFF. CDR3 coding DNA: TGTGCCATCAGTGATCCTGCGGACGGGGTTAATGAGCAGTTCTTC.

This sequence joins TRBV5-4 and TRBJ1-6, with D unresolved. The V gene lost 6 bases and the J gene lost 8 bases, with 12 bases spanning the gap. Germline CDR1 and CDR2: SGHNT and YYREEE (reference sequence). The CDR3 is 13 residues long. The CDR3 DNA reads TGTGCCAGCACCTGGGCCTCGGATTCACCCCTCCACTTT. Translating gives CASTWASDSPLHF.

The rearrangement uses TRBV14 and TRBJ2-2; D uncertain. The length of the CDR3 is 13 residues. From germline, CDR1 is SGHDN and CDR2 FVKESK. V was pared by 4 bases and J by 1 base, with 4 bases between. The CDR3 region is CASSPQNTGELFF. The CDR3 nucleotides read TGTGCCAGCAGCCCTCAGAACACCGGGGAGCTGTTTTTT.

About this clone itself: Since the CDR3 does not end with the conserved phenylalanine or tryptophan, this likely comes from a read error. V is TRBV4-1 and J is TRBJ1-5; 10 nucleotides match TRBD1. Germline trimming cut 4 bases from V and 2 bases from J; bases unmatched to any gene: 8. Germline V CDR1 and CDR2: MGHRA, YSYEKL. The CDR3 has 17 residues. The CDR3 spells CASSRWGQGLRNQPQHL. The CDR3 region has the DNA TGCGCCAGCAGCCGATGGGGACAGGGGTTACGCAATCAGCCCCAGCATCTT.